The 25 T cell receptor beta chains below come from one sample, sequenced in a study of T cell changes during pregnancy in multiple sclerosis. TCRdb keeps only in-frame clones here, not all; method: immunoSEQ multiplex PCR. The profile covers about 50,000 clones, with roughly nine tenths appearing a single time and roughly 10% taken by the ten largest. Sample: CD8+ T cells from peripheral blood mononuclear cells, taken after pregnancy. These receptors came from a female donor with multiple sclerosis, enrolled in a pregnancy study.

The chain recombines TRBV4-1 with TRBJ1-3; TRBD1 might be the D (6 bases). V lost 7 bases and J 0 bases, leaving 10 bases between the germline ends. Per germline, CDR1 MGHRA and CDR2 YSYEKL. The CDR3 totals 14 residues. The CDR3 here is CASTTGYSGNTIYF. CDR3 in DNA: TGCGCCAGCACGACAGGATACTCTGGAAACACCATATATTTT.

The chain is built from TRBV6-5 and TRBJ1-1; D perhaps matches TRBD1 (5 bases). Germline CDR1 is MNHEY and CDR2 is SVGAGI. CDR3 length: 14 amino acids. Trimming cost V 2 bases and J 5 bases, with 12 bases left between them. CDR3 sequence reads: CASSYAGGGTEAFF. The DNA for the CDR3 is TGTGCCAGCAGTTACGCTGGGGGAGGAACTGAAGCTTTCTTT.

The rearrangement links TRBV10-3 to TRBJ2-7; D is possibly TRBD1 (6 bases). Germline loops: CDR1 ENHRY, CDR2 SYGVKD. The CDR3 is 15 amino acids. The V gene lost 3 bases and the J gene lost 2 bases, with 14 bases spanning the gap. CDR3 protein: CAISDPKGETYEQYF. CDR3 DNA sequence: TGTGCCATCAGTGATCCAAAGGGGGAAACCTACGAGCAGTACTTC.

The chain carries TRBV9 and TRBJ2-1; 8 bases line up with TRBD2. The V gene end was trimmed by 2 bases and the J gene end by 6 bases; junction bases not matched to a gene: 7. This CDR3 region has 15 residues. Germline assignment: CDR1 SGDLS and CDR2 YYNGEE. This CDR3 reads CASSVSGAAPNEQFF. The CDR3 coding sequence is TGTGCCAGCAGCGTTAGCGGGGCTGCCCCCAATGAGCAGTTCTTC.

The chain has TRBV15 and TRBJ2-3; 9 bases fit TRBD2. V lost 1 base and J lost 5; bases outside the gene matches: 7. The CDR3 length is 16 residues. Germline V CDR1 and CDR2: LNHNV, YYDKDF (reference sequence). The CDR3 nucleotides are TGTGCCACCAGCAGAGGGGGCGGGGGGGCCAAAGATACGCAGTATTTT. It yields the protein CATSRGGGGAKDTQYF. Full variable domain (missing parts from reference TRBV15 and TRBJ2-3): DAMVIQNPRYQVTQFGKPVTLSCSQTLNHNVMYWYQQKSSQAPKLLFHYYDKDFNNEADTPDNFQSRRPNTSFCFLDIRSPGLGDTAMYLCATSRGGGGAKDTQYFGPGTRLTVL.

This clone appeared once. The genes are TRBV5-6 and TRBJ1-1, with 7 bases aligning to TRBD1. The CDR3 runs 12 residues. Germline V lookup: CDR1 SGHDT, CDR2 YYEEEE. The trim removed 0 bases at V and 8 bases at J, leaving 1 base unmatched. Here the CDR3 reads CASSLAGGEAFF. For the CDR3, the DNA is TGTGCCAGCAGCTTGGCAGGGGGGGAAGCTTTCTTT.

The DNA for the CDR3 is TGTGCCAGCAGCTCAGGAAGGCAGGGAAAGTCCTACGAGCAGTACTTC. Translating gives CASSSGRQGKSYEQYF. The gene calls are TRBV7-9 and TRBJ2-7; perhaps TRBD1 as D (5 bases). The CDR3 runs 16 residues. The germline V gene has CDR1 SEHNR and CDR2 FQNEAQ (reference sequence). Trimming pared 4 bases from V and 1 base from J, leaving 17 bases between. Full variable domain (missing parts from reference TRBV7-9 and TRBJ2-7): DTGVSQNPRHKITKRGQNVTFRCDPISEHNRLYWYRQTLGQGPEFLTYFQNEAQLEKSRLLSDRFSAERPKGSFSTLEIQRTEQGDSAMYLCASSSGRQGKSYEQYFGPGTRLTVT.

This clone was counted once. The rearrangement joins TRBV4-1 to TRBJ1-6; TRBD1 might be the D (5 bases). The length of the CDR3 is 13 residues. Trimming took off 1 base at V and 14 bases at J, with 12 bases between the two ends. Per germline, CDR1 MGHRA and CDR2 YSYEKL. The CDR3 loop is CASSQGAGGALHF. CDR3 nucleotides: TGCGCCAGCAGCCAAGGGGCGGGGGGGGCCCTCCACTTT.

This chain joins TRBV7-8 and TRBJ2-3, with TRBD2 as a possible D gene (5 bases). CDR1 and CDR2 (germline): SGHVS, FQNEAQ. The V and J ends lost 1 base and 6 bases respectively, with 8 bases between them. The CDR3 is 13 residues long. CDR3 loop: CASSLVASDTQYF. The DNA of the CDR3 is TGTGCCAGCAGCTTAGTAGCGTCGGATACGCAGTATTTT.

The gene calls are TRBV28 and TRBJ2-2; a weak D match, TRBD1 (5 bases). Per the germline V gene, CDR1 is MDHEN and CDR2 is SYDVKM. Trimming took off 7 bases at V and 1 base at J, with 19 bases between the two ends. The CDR3 extends over 17 amino acids. CDR3 sequence: CASNPLRAQGNTGELFF. CDR3 coding DNA: TGTGCCAGCAACCCACTCCGGGCCCAGGGGAACACCGGGGAGCTGTTTTTT. Based on the CDR3 plus reference TRBV28 and TRBJ2-2, the full variable domain is DVKVTQSSRYLVKRTGEKVFLECVQDMDHENMFWYRQDPGLGLRLIYFSYDVKMKEKGDIPEGYSVSREKKERFSLILESASTNQTSMYLCASNPLRAQGNTGELFFGEGSRLTVL.

This sequence joins TRBV7-8 and TRBJ2-7; no clear D. This CDR3 has 14 residues. Trimming took 6 bases from V and 0 from J, leaving 12 bases between them. Looked up from germline, CDR1 is SGHVS and CDR2 is FQNEAQ. CDR3 DNA: TGTGCCAGCAGATCCACCACGAGCTCCTACGAGCAGTACTTC. Translated: CASRSTTSSYEQYF.

The rearrangement uses TRBV7-9 and TRBJ1-2; TRBD1 aligns across 9 bases. The CDR3 is made up of 15 amino acids. J gave up 3 bases and V 5 bases, and 7 bases lay outside the gene matches. Germline-derived CDR1 and CDR2 are SEHNR and FQNEAQ (reference sequence). CDR3 loop: CASSPEQGAYYGYTF. The CDR3 DNA reads as TGTGCCAGCAGCCCAGAACAGGGGGCGTACTATGGCTACACCTTC.

This clone was seen a few times. The rearrangement joins TRBV6-1 to TRBJ1-6; 8 nucleotides line up with TRBD1. V shed 4 bases and J 7 bases; nucleotides not matched to a gene: 6. Per the germline V gene, CDR1 is MNHNS and CDR2 is SASEGT. This CDR3 is 15 amino acids long. CDR3 sequence (DNA): TGTGCCAGCAGTGCCGGGACAGGAAACAATTCACCCCTCCACTTT. It is translated as CASSAGTGNNSPLHF.

The chain joins TRBV13 to TRBJ2-7; 7 bases agree with TRBD2. The CDR3 sequence is 15 residues long. Germline CDR1 and CDR2: PRHDT and FYEKMQ (reference sequence). With 3 bases clipped from V and 2 bases from J, the junction kept 7 bases outside the gene matches. CDR3 region: CASSFGRGKPYEQYF. The CDR3 DNA follows: TGTGCCAGCAGCTTTGGGCGGGGGAAACCCTACGAGCAGTACTTC. The full variable domain, with the rest looked up from reference TRBV13 and TRBJ2-7, is AAGVIQSPRHLIKEKRETATLKCYPIPRHDTVYWYQQGPGQDPQFLISFYEKMQSDKGSIPDRFSAQQFSDYHSELNMSSLELGDSALYFCASSFGRGKPYEQYFGPGTRLTVT.

This clone appeared a single time. J is TRBJ2-1 and V is TRBV13; 12 nucleotides align to TRBD2. The J segment lost 8 bases and the V segment lost 5 bases, leaving 10 bases of the junction unmatched. Germline V gene data show CDR1 as PRHDT and CDR2 as FYEKMQ (reference sequence). The CDR3 covers 16 residues. CDR3 protein: CASSQRTSGEVDEQFF. CDR3 bases: TGTGCCAGCAGCCAAAGGACTAGCGGGGAAGTCGATGAGCAGTTCTTC.

This chain joins TRBV7-8 and TRBJ2-3; tentative D call: TRBD1 (6 bases). The germline V gene encodes CDR1 SGHVS and CDR2 FQNEAQ. CDR3 length: 15 amino acids. Trimming took off 4 bases at V and 2 bases at J, with 13 bases between the two ends. CDR3 amino acids: CASSSPRDNTDTQYF. Written as DNA, the CDR3 is TGTGCCAGCAGCTCGCCTCGGGACAACACAGATACGCAGTATTTT.

The chain joins TRBV14 to TRBJ1-2, with D perhaps TRBD1 (5 bases). The germline V gene encodes CDR1 SGHDN and CDR2 FVKESK. The CDR3 consists of 13 residues. Trimming stripped 3 bases from V and 0 bases from J, with 5 bases between. DNA of the CDR3: TGTGCCAGCAGCCAGACAGCTAACTATGGCTACACCTTC. Protein sequence: CASSQTANYGYTF.

This clone was recorded once. In DNA form, the CDR3 reads TGTGCCAGCAGCGCCTCCGTGGCGACTAGCGGGGTTCCAGATACGCAGTATTTT. As protein: CASSASVATSGVPDTQYF. V and J are TRBV9 and TRBJ2-3; 11 bases are shared with TRBD2. In germline, CDR1 is SGDLS, CDR2 YYNGEE. The CDR3 is 18 residues long. J lost 4 bases, V lost 3 bases, and 13 bases had no gene match.

This chain uses TRBV6-6 with TRBJ2-2; perhaps TRBD2 as D (5 bases). The CDR3 extends over 10 amino acids. Germline loops: CDR1 MNHNY, CDR2 SVGAGI (reference sequence). The germline V and J ends were trimmed by 11 bases and 8 bases, with 9 bases remaining between them. This CDR3 reads CASADGELFF. In DNA form, the CDR3 reads TGTGCCTCAGCGGATGGGGAGCTGTTTTTT.

This clone was picked up one time. The V call is TRBV18, the J call TRBJ2-5; the match to TRBD2 covers 13 bases. J lost 2 bases, V lost 6 bases, and 9 bases had no gene match. Germline CDR1 is KGHSH and CDR2 is LQKENI. The CDR3 has 17 residues. The CDR3 nucleotides are TGTGCCAGCTCGAAACTAGCGGGGGGGCCGGAGCAAGAGACCCAGTACTTC. Its protein is CASSKLAGGPEQETQYF.

This clone is medium-sized by share. This rearrangement joins TRBV2 to TRBJ1-2; possible D gene TRBD1, 5 bases. Between the trimmed V and J ends, which lost 3 bases and 0 bases, there was a span of 11 bases. The CDR3 totals 15 residues. Germline-derived CDR1 and CDR2 are SNHLY and FYNNEI. CDR3 in DNA: TGTGCCAGCAGTGATACAGGCATCGCTAACTATGGCTACACCTTC. Residues: CASSDTGIANYGYTF.

The chain has TRBV4-1 and TRBJ1-1; D unresolved. Trimming removed 3 bases at V and 4 bases at J, with 12 bases between. The CDR3 contains 14 residues. Germline assignment: CDR1 MGHRA and CDR2 YSYEKL. In DNA, the CDR3 is TGCGCCAGCAGCCAGTTGGAGGGTGGCACTGAAGCTTTCTTT. It specifies CASSQLEGGTEAFF.

This clone was observed a single time. The gene calls are TRBV19 and TRBJ1-1; tentative D call: TRBD1 (5 bases). V lost 8 bases and J lost 3, with 16 bases in between. CDR1 is LNHDA and CDR2 is SQIVND in the germline V gene (reference sequence). The CDR3 is 14 residues long. The CDR3 DNA reads TGTGCCAGTGGTGGGGGGGGAGCGCACACTGAAGCTTTCTTT. It encodes CASGGGGAHTEAFF.

This clone was observed once. The rearrangement links TRBV5-1 to TRBJ1-4, with TRBD1 matching 8 bases. From germline, CDR1 is SGHRS and CDR2 YFSETQ. The junction had 3 bases not matched to a gene; V was cut back by 2 bases and J by 3 bases. The CDR3 is 15 residues long. CDR3 region: CASSFGQGANEKLFF. The CDR3 DNA reads TGCGCCAGCAGCTTCGGACAGGGCGCTAATGAAAAACTGTTTTTT. Together with reference TRBV5-1 and TRBJ1-4, the CDR3 gives the full variable domain: KAGVTQTPRYLIKTRGQQVTLSCSPISGHRSVSWYQQTPGQGLQFLFEYFSETQRNKGNFPGRFSGRQFSNSRSEMNVSTLELGDSALYLCASSFGQGANEKLFFGSGTQLSVL.

This clone occurred once. CDR3 sequence: CASSLRQGGSYEQYF. CDR3 DNA: TGTGCCAGCAGCCTACGACAGGGGGGCTCCTACGAGCAGTACTTC. The chain recombines TRBV5-6 with TRBJ2-7; TRBD1 matches at 9 bases. The CDR3 runs 15 residues. V lost 4 bases and J lost 0; bases outside the gene matches: 5. From germline, CDR1 is SGHDT and CDR2 YYEEEE.